The 5 T cell receptor beta chains presented below share a single source sample, sequenced in a study of T cell responses to AZD1222 COVID-19 vaccine. Repertoires were generated with immunoSEQ multiplex PCR, while TCRdb's copy carries only in-frame clones and drops some. The sample shows approximately 110,000 clones, nearly 90% of them seen only once. This specimen consisted of peripheral blood, obtained on day 0 of AZD1222 vaccination. The receptors originated from an adult in good health.

This clone is a singleton in its sample. CDR3 sequence: CASTPAGVYTQYF. CDR3 bases: TGTGCCAGCACCCCGGCCGGAGTGTATACGCAGTATTTT. This chain uses TRBV6-5 with TRBJ2-3; D is undetermined. Germline values: CDR1 MNHEY, CDR2 SVGAGI. The germline V and J ends were trimmed by 7 bases and 7 bases, with 15 bases remaining between them. The CDR3 runs to 13 residues.

The V and J genes are TRBV6-5 and TRBJ1-1, with 8 bases aligning to TRBD1. The junction had 6 bases not matched to a gene; V was cut back by 7 bases and J by 2 bases. The CDR3 has 14 residues. CDR1 is MNHEY and CDR2 is SVGAGI in the germline V gene. CDR3 DNA: TGTGCCAGCACTAGGGACAGGACCAACACTGAAGCTTTCTTT. This gives the protein CASTRDRTNTEAFF.

In this sample, this clone turned up once. The CDR3 loop reads CSASGGRGVSYEQYF. The CDR3 DNA reads as TGCAGTGCTAGTGGAGGGAGGGGGGTCTCCTACGAGCAGTACTTC. This rearrangement joins TRBV20-1 to TRBJ2-7; D is perhaps TRBD2 (7 bases). The V end was cut by 3 bases, the J end by 0 bases, with 15 bases between. The CDR3 is made up of 15 amino acids. From germline, CDR1 is DFQATT and CDR2 SNEGSKA (reference sequence).

V gene TRBV18 combines with J gene TRBJ1-1; the D is unclear. The CDR3 totals 15 residues. Germline-derived CDR1 and CDR2 are KGHSH and LQKENI. Trimming shortened V by 3 bases and J by 1 base, and 12 bases separated the two germline ends. In DNA form, the CDR3 reads TGTGCCAGCTCACCGGCAGTCTCCTCGAACACTGAAGCTTTCTTT. Translating gives CASSPAVSSNTEAFF.

This clone is a singleton in its sample. The chain joins TRBV30 to TRBJ1-3, with TRBD1 as a possible D gene (5 bases). Trimming took off 7 bases at V and 4 bases at J, with 14 bases between the two ends. The CDR3 is made up of 13 amino acids. CDR1 is GTSNPN and CDR2 is SVGIG in the germline V gene (reference sequence). In nucleotides, the CDR3 is TGTGCCTCACAAAGAGGGGTAGGAAACACCATATATTTT. Protein: CASQRGVGNTIYF.